Detailed here is one T cell receptor (beta chain). The record originates from a study of technical replicates of blood from several donors. Germline V gene sequence: CDR1 SGHDN, CDR2 FVKESK. CDR3 length equals 12 residues. V was clipped by 4 bases and J by 10 bases, with 13 bases between them. Method: immunoSEQ multiplex PCR; TCRdb's copy keeps in-frame clones and lacks some. The sample yields around 61,000 clones, roughly 97% seen once. The sequenced material came from T cells isolated from PBMCs. This chain uses TRBV14 with TRBJ1-1; the D gene is possibly TRBD1 (6 bases). This receptor was obtained from a human donor in good health. CDR3 DNA: TGTGCCAGCAGCCTAATGCAGGGGAGAGCTTTCTTT. The encoded protein is CASSLMQGRAFF. Combining the CDR3 with reference TRBV14 and TRBJ1-1 gives the whole variable domain EAGVTQFPSHSVIEKGQTVTLRCDPISGHDNLYWYRRVMGKEIKFLLHFVKESKQDESGMPNNRFLAERTGGTYSTLKVQPAELEDSGVYFCASSLMQGRAFFGQGTRLTVV.